The following is a TCR beta chain sequence with its context. Its antigen specificity is not known. There are no base qualities to consult, and no much larger clone falls within one base. This specimen's time point label, per the study, means: baseline before first vaccination. The vaccinee samples were drawn from two UK trials, COV001 and COV002, one of which was a single-blind randomized controlled phase 2/3 trial testing AZD1222 (ChAdOx1 nCoV-19) in healthy adults. For TCRbeta chain sequencing, PBMC samples from trial participants were taken at day 0 and at day 28 after the second dose. The data originate from a study of T cell responses to AZD1222 COVID-19 vaccine (dated by TCRdb to about 2021). Looking at the study overall: AZD1222 recipients given second doses at about 4 weeks or at about 12 weeks were pooled, since spike-specific TCR depth and breadth were not found to differ between the two schedules. TCR sequencing covered 233 trial participants: 200 to 220 given two doses of AZD1222 and around 25 given two doses of MenACWY control vaccine. Trial participants were enrolled into age subgroups of 18-55, 56-69 and 70-plus years, which contained around 150, 29 and 61 TCR-sequenced participants, respectively. Here is what the overall study found, with its caveats: Nearly half of unique spike-specific TCRs reportedly recognized epitopes outside regions mutated in the B.1.351 and B.1.1.7 variants. In the small 56-69-year group, the increase in depth fell short of significance, most likely because of low power. After two AZD1222 doses, both the breadth and the depth of spike-specific TCRs were significantly higher than at day 0 and than in MenACWY recipients. Only five or six AZD1222 recipients were SARS-CoV-2 seropositive at baseline, limiting conclusions about previously exposed vaccinees. Participants were mostly white British and included more females than males, and it was suggested by the authors that clonal diversity may have been underestimated. Vaccine-associated CD4 TCRs spanned the whole spike protein, with dominant responses in regions 160-218 and 743-854. No day 14 peak-response samples were available, so repertoires were characterized only after the peak T cell response.

Reading from cysteine to phenylalanine, the CDR3 counts 16 amino acids. The DNA shown is the 48-base CDR3, in frame from base 1. V lost 4 bases and J lost 5 bases, and the count of bases not matched to a germline gene is 7. The germline V gene sets CDR1 to SNHLY and CDR2 to FYNNEI. The CDR3 regions of human TCRbeta chains were analyzed by immunosequencing. For the original study's pipeline: TCRs in the repertoires were compared against a reference library of SARS-CoV-2-specific TCRs that had been generated with the MIRA antigen-specificity platform. Breadth was defined as the fraction of unique TCRs that were SARS-CoV-2-associated. Depth was defined as the fraction of total T cells that were SARS-CoV-2-associated. Using the MIRA data, each spike-specific TCR was assigned both to the spike region to which the TCR was reactive and to a CD4 or CD8 class. Log10-transformed breadth and depth values were compared by one-way ANOVA with Sidak's multiple comparisons tests. Not all clones reach the TCRdb copy of this immuneACCESS table, which keeps in-frame sequences only. Checked studies attribute under half of the gap to unresolved V genes and leave the rest unexplained. The V and J calls and clone size are taken from that table; D and trimming were inferred from the DNA. Counted in this sample were 70,000 to 90,000 clones; 90% of them appeared once. 3% of the sample is in the top ten clones.

This receptor was identified in an adult in good health. The source material was peripheral blood, sampled on day 0 of AZD1222 vaccination. The chain uses TRBV2 and TRBJ1-5, with TRBD1 matching 11 junction bases. The DNA reads TGTGCCAGCAGTGCCCCCGGGACAGGGGGTTATCAGCCCCAGCATTTT. The translation is CASSAPGTGGYQPQHF.